This T cell receptor beta chain was recorded in a study of CD8+CD57+ T cells in acquired aplastic anemia. Study overall: Sorted CD4+ plus CD8+ cells gave DNA averaging roughly 3 ug.

Genomic DNA constituted the template upon which TCR beta VDJ and CDR3 profiling was performed. TCRdb passed the reads through MiXCR, listing each CDR3 protein once. The data contain approximately 80,000 distinct CDR3 sequences, approximately 70% of them singletons. The CDR3 extends over 14 amino acids. The germline V gene encodes CDR1 DFQATT and CDR2 SNEGSKA (reference sequence). The V and J ends lost 6 bases and 7 bases respectively, with 16 bases between them. The sequenced patients had an expansion of CD8+CD57+ cells seen by flow cytometry. General study findings and limits: Significant differences in CD8+ Simpson's diversity were not observed between patients and controls. Patients and controls shared 25 to 30 CD8+ CDR3 sequences, which appeared highly expressed in patients and within their immunodominant clones.

As to this clonotype: What it binds is unknown.

This chain connects TRBV20-1 to TRBJ1-6; tentatively, D is TRBD1 (5 bases). The specimen was sorted CD4+, CD8+, or CD8+CD57+ T cells (not recorded which) from PBMCs. The TCR comes from a human donor with aplastic anemia. The CDR3 is CSAPPGRGNSPLHF. The CDR3 DNA follows: TGCAGTGCCCCGCCGGGGAGGGGCAATTCACCCCTCCACTTT.